These T cell receptor beta chains were read from a single sample in a study of T cell responses to AZD1222 COVID-19 vaccine. Sequenced by immunoSEQ multiplex PCR; TCRdb stores in-frame clones only, minus some. The table includes under 150,000 clones, just under 95% detected once. This specimen was peripheral blood, taken 28 days after the second AZD1222 dose. The receptor source for this set is an adult who received the AZD1222 COVID-19 vaccine. Each CDR3 is given with its conserved first and last residue. Fields, in order: V gene, J gene, D gene, clone size, CDR3 protein, CDR3 DNA. A D gene is named only where the DNA matches it firmly. Not every row has a clone size; where given, it reads once, few, many or a size class.

TRBV14,TRBJ2-7,.,.,CASSQVRVEQYF,TGTGCCAGCAGCCAAGTCCGCGTCGAGCAGTACTTC
TRBV18,TRBJ1-4,.,.,CASSPPRGESEKLFF,TGTGCCAGCTCACCCCCTCGGGGAGAGAGTGAAAAACTGTTTTTT
TRBV3-1/TRBV3-2,TRBJ1-3,.,.,CASSQDRTAGNTIYF,TGTGCCAGCAGCCAAGATCGGACGGCTGGAAACACCATATATTTT
TRBV19,TRBJ2-1,TRBD2,.,CASRRTSVGYYNEQFF,TGTGCCAGTAGACGGACTAGCGTAGGGTACTACAATGAGCAGTTCTTC
TRBV7-9,TRBJ1-4,.,.,CASSLAGRGAGEKLFF,TGTGCCAGCAGCTTAGCGGGTCGGGGGGCAGGAGAAAAACTGTTTTTT
TRBV5-5,TRBJ2-3,TRBD1,.,CASSTTGGVGDTQYF,TGTGCCAGCAGCACCACAGGGGGCGTCGGAGATACGCAGTATTTT
TRBV13,TRBJ1-6,.,.,CASSASSSYNSPLHF,TGTGCCAGCAGCGCCAGCAGCTCCTATAATTCACCCCTCCACTTT
TRBV6-5,TRBJ2-3,TRBD2,.,CASLAGRTDTQYF,TGTGCCAGCTTAGCGGGAAGGACAGATACGCAGTATTTT
TRBV6-5,TRBJ1-1,.,.,CASSPTGNTEAFF,TGTGCCAGCAGCCCGACAGGGAACACTGAAGCTTTCTTT
TRBV18,TRBJ2-5,TRBD2,.,CASSPTVRGVETQYF,TGTGCCAGCTCCCCTACCGTACGGGGGGTAGAGACCCAGTACTTC
TRBV14,TRBJ1-5,.,.,CASSPPGGSQHF,TGTGCCAGCAGCCCCCCGGGAGGGTCCCAGCATTTT
TRBV27,TRBJ1-2,TRBD1,.,CASSLTGWGYTF,TGTGCCAGCAGTTTGACAGGGTGGGGCTACACCTTC
TRBV2,TRBJ2-7,TRBD2,.,CASNGRAGGRYEQYF,TGTGCCAGCAACGGACGCGCGGGAGGCCGCTACGAGCAGTACTTC
TRBV27,TRBJ2-5,.,few,CAIRRETQYF,TGTGCCATCCGAAGGGAGACCCAGTACTTC
TRBV11-3,TRBJ2-2,TRBD2,few,CASSLSGGNTGELFF,TGTGCCAGCAGCTTGAGCGGGGGAAACACCGGGGAGCTGTTTTTT
TRBV9,TRBJ2-3,.,.,CASSVVGQGIDTQYF,TGTGCCAGCAGCGTAGTTGGGCAGGGGATAGATACGCAGTATTTT
TRBV6-5,TRBJ1-2,.,.,CASSYPSGDDGYTF,TGTGCCAGCAGTTACCCCTCAGGTGATGATGGCTACACCTTC
TRBV10-3,TRBJ2-2,TRBD2,once,CAISERRLAGASMGELFF,TGTGCCATCAGTGAGCGACGACTAGCGGGGGCCTCTATGGGGGAGCTGTTTTTT
TRBV30,TRBJ2-7,.,.,CAWSRGGTSYEQYF,TGTGCCTGGAGTCGTGGGGGCACCAGCTACGAGCAGTACTTC
TRBV3-1/TRBV3-2,TRBJ2-2,TRBD1,.,CASSQGRWTGNTGELFF,TGTGCCAGCAGCCAAGGACGGTGGACAGGGAACACCGGGGAGCTGTTTTTT
TRBV5-5,TRBJ1-5,TRBD1,.,CASSPLGQSNQPQHF,TGTGCCAGCAGCCCCCTGGGACAGAGCAATCAGCCCCAGCATTTT
TRBV5-1,TRBJ1-1,TRBD1,.,CASSQKGAVNTEAFF,TGCGCCAGCAGCCAAAAGGGGGCGGTGAACACTGAAGCTTTCTTT
TRBV6-5,TRBJ2-5,.,.,CASSYSTGQETQYF,TGTGCCAGCAGTTACTCGACGGGTCAAGAGACCCAGTACTTC